This TCR beta chain was found in a study of a mutant IDH1 vaccine in newly diagnosed glioma (dated by TCRdb to the early 2020s). General notes on the study: Patients were given eight vaccinations, in weeks 1, 3, 5, 7, 11, 15, 19 and 23, which matched visits V03 through V10. In the chemotherapy-containing groups, vaccination started alongside temozolomide cycles, whereas in patients who had radiotherapy alone it started 4-6 weeks after radiotherapy. Of the roughly 30 treated patients, roughly 60% were male and roughly 40% were female, and a mean age of around 40 years was recorded. Before enrollment, most patients had been given radiochemotherapy with temozolomide as standard therapy, while the rest had received either radiotherapy alone or temozolomide alone. Peripheral blood was drawn at six visits: V03 (baseline), V05, V07, V10, V12 and V13. Longitudinal TCRB deep sequencing was done for 25 treated patients, wherever samples were available for exploratory analyses. The full study reports these points: Immune responses induced by the vaccine were seen in 90% to 95% of patients across multiple MHC alleles. It was noted by the authors that analyses of patient blood samples could not be reproduced owing to sample limitations. Changes in the top peripheral T cell clonotypes picked up by TCRB sequencing did not appear to be linked to pseudoprogression. PBMC samples for TCRB deep sequencing were selected based on availability.

Library prep was done by the immunoSEQ multiplex PCR assay. The hsTCRB Kit was used according to the manufacturer's protocol to amplify rearranged TCR beta chain sequences. Sequencing of TCRB libraries was carried out on an Illumina MiSeq. From the authors' description of their analysis: Demultiplexing, trimming and gene mapping were performed with the kit vendor's proprietary platform. Imported from immuneACCESS, the table was reduced by TCRdb to in-frame sequences with V and J called. These copies leave out some clones; in studies compared against another copy, an unresolved V gene accounts for under half, and the cause of the remainder is not known. The V and J calls and clone size are taken from that table; D and trimming were inferred from the DNA. This sample is represented by roughly 60,000 clones; roughly four fifths of them were singletons. 3% to 4% of the sample is held by the ten biggest clonotypes.

The sample's time point label is to be understood as: week 11, during vaccination. Each vaccine dose, consisting of 300 ug of a 20-mer mutant IDH1 peptide in Montanide, was administered subcutaneously with topical imiquimod. The donors had newly diagnosed IDH1-mutant astrocytomas of WHO grade 3 or 4 that showed loss of nuclear ATRX. The samples were drawn from NOA16, a multicentre, single-arm, open-label phase I trial in Germany that tested a mutant IDH1 peptide vaccine in humans for the first time. The DNeasy Blood and Tissue Kit was used to extract genomic DNA from EDTA blood for TCRB sequencing. The germline ends are 9 bases apart after V is trimmed by 0 bases and J by 4 bases. The germline V gene encodes CDR1 SEHNR and CDR2 FQNEAQ (reference sequence). Including the terminal cysteine and phenylalanine, the CDR3 comprises 14 residues. Only the CDR3 part of the read is kept: 42 bases, read in frame from the first base.

As to this clone: Its antigen target is currently unknown. Per-nucleotide qualities are absent, and no much larger clonotype sits a single base away.

The receptor comes from a man aged 25-45 years with glioma. The sample here was PBMCs, taken from a glioma patient whose treatment included an IDH1 peptide vaccine. The rearranged segments are TRBV7-9 and TRBJ1-2; no D gene can be assigned with confidence. The sequenced DNA: TGTGCCAGCAGCTTAGCCCCAAACAGCTATGGCTACACCTTC. Its translation is CASSLAPNSYGYTF. Reference TRBV7-9 and TRBJ1-2 genes cover what lies past the CDR3, so the full variable domain is DTGVSQNPRHKITKRGQNVTFRCDPISEHNRLYWYRQTLGQGPEFLTYFQNEAQLEKSRLLSDRFSAERPKGSFSTLEIQRTEQGDSAMYLCASSLAPNSYGYTFGSGTRLTVV.